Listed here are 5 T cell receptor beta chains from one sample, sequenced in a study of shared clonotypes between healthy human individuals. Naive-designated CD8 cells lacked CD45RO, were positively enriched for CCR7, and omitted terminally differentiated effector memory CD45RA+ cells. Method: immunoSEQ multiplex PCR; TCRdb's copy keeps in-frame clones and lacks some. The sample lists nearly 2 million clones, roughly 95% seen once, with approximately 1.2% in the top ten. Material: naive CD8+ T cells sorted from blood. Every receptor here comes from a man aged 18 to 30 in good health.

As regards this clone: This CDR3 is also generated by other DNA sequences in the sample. CDR3 sequence: CASSLGDGEQYF. CDR3 nucleotides: TGTGCCAGCAGCTTGGGGGATGGGGAGCAGTACTTC. This rearrangement joins TRBV5-6 to TRBJ2-7; D is ambiguous. This CDR3 is 12 amino acids long. V lost 0 bases, J lost 7 bases, and 8 bases lay in between. Per the germline V gene, CDR1 is SGHDT and CDR2 is YYEEEE.

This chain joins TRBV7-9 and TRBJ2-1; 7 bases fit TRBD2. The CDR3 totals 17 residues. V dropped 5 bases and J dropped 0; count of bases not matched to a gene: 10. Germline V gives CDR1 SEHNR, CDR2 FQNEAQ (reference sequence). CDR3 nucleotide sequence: TGTGCCAGCAGCCCTAGCGGAGGAGGGGCCTCCTACAATGAGCAGTTCTTC. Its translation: CASSPSGGGASYNEQFF.

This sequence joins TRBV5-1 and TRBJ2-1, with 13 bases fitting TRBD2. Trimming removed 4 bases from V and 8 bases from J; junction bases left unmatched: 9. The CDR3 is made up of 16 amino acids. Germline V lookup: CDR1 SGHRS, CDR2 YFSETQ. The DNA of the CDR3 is TGCGCCAGCAGCACTTGGACTAGCGGGAGAGCGCATGAGCAGTTCTTC. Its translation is CASSTWTSGRAHEQFF.

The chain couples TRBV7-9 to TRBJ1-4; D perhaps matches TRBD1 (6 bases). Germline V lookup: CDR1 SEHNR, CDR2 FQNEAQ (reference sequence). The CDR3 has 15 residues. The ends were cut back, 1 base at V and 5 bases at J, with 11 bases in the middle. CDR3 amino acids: CASSLEAGVNEKLFF. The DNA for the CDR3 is TGTGCCAGCAGCTTAGAAGCAGGGGTGAATGAAAAACTGTTTTTT.

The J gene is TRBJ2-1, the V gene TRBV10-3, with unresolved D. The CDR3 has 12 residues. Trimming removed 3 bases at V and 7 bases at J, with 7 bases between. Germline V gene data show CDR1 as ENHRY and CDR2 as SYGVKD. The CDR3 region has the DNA TGTGCCATCAGTGACGGGTGGAATGAGCAGTTCTTC. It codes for CAISDGWNEQFF.